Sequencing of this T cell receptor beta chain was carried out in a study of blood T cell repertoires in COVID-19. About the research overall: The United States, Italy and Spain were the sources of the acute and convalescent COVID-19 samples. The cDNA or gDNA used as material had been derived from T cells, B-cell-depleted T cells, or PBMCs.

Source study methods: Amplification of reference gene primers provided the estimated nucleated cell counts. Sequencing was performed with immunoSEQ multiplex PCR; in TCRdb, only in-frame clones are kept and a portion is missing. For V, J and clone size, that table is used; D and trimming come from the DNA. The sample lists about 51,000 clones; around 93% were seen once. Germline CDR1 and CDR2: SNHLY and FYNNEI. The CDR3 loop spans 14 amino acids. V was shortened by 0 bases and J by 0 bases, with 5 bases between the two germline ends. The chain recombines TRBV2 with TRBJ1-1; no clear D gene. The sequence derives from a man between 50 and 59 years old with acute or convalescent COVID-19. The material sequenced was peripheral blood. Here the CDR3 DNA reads TGTGCCAGCAGTGAAGCACATTTGAACACTGAAGCTTTCTTT. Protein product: CASSEAHLNTEAFF. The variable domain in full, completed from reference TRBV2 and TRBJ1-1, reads EPEVTQTPSHQVTQMGQEVILRCVPISNHLYFYWYRQILGQKVEFLVSFYNNEISEKSEIFDDQFSVERPDGSNFTLKIRSTKLEDSAMYFCASSEAHLNTEAFFGQGTRLTVV.